The rows below give T cell receptor beta chains drawn from one sample of a study of CD8 T cells in ankylosing spondylitis. TCRdb passed the 5' RACE reads through MiXCR, listing each CDR3 protein once. The data show about 400,000 distinct CDR3 sequences, about 20% seen once. The sequenced material came from blood, either unsorted or a sorted T cell fraction (not recorded which). The receptor source for this set is a male donor with ankylosing spondylitis. CDR3s include the opening cysteine and the closing phenylalanine or tryptophan. Each record gives: J gene, CDR3 length, V gene, D gene, clone size, CDR3 DNA, CDR3 protein. The D gene is left open where the match is weak. Not every row has a clone size; where given, it reads once, few, many or a size class.

J: TRBJ1-6
length: 12
V: TRBV18
D: .
size: .
DNA: TGTGCCAGCTCAGCAGGGGAATCACCCCTCCACTTT
CDR3: CASSAGESPLHF

J: TRBJ2-3
length: 15
V: TRBV18
D: TRBD2
size: few
DNA: TGTGCCAGCTCACCACAAGCGGGATTTCCAGATACGCAGTATTTT
CDR3: CASSPQAGFPDTQYF

J: TRBJ1-4
length: 15
V: TRBV27
D: TRBD1
size: .
DNA: TGTGCCAGCAGTGGGATTACAGGGGGACGAGAAAAACTGTTTTTT
CDR3: CASSGITGGREKLFF

J: TRBJ2-1
length: 14
V: TRBV5-1
D: .
size: .
DNA: TGCGCCAGCAGCTTGGTAGGGTCGGACAATGAGCAGTTCTTC
CDR3: CASSLVGSDNEQFF

J: TRBJ2-7
length: 15
V: TRBV7-9
D: .
size: .
DNA: TGTGCCAGCAGCTTGTTTGGGCAGGGGTTTGACGAGCAGTACTTC
CDR3: CASSLFGQGFDEQYF

J: TRBJ2-1
length: 17
V: TRBV5-1
D: TRBD2
size: many
DNA: TGCGCCAGCAGCTCAAAGTTAGCGGGAGGGATCAGTAATGAGCAGTTCTTC
CDR3: CASSSKLAGGISNEQFF

J: TRBJ2-3
length: 14
V: TRBV5-1
D: TRBD1
size: .
DNA: TGCGCCAGCAGCCCTCGACAGGGGAGAGATACGCAGTATTTT
CDR3: CASSPRQGRDTQYF

J: TRBJ2-1
length: 10
V: TRBV2
D: .
size: few
DNA: TGTGCCAGCAGGGGGAGCTACTGGTTCTTC
CDR3: CASRGSYWFF

J: TRBJ1-3
length: 15
V: TRBV10-3
D: TRBD1
size: few
DNA: TGTGCCATCAGGGCCACAGGGGCGGCTGGAAACACCATATATTTT
CDR3: CAIRATGAAGNTIYF

J: TRBJ2-1
length: 14
V: TRBV12-3/TRBV12-4
D: TRBD1
size: .
DNA: TGTGCCAGCAGCCGGACAGGGGGTTCTCATGAGCAGTTCTTC
CDR3: CASSRTGGSHEQFF

J: TRBJ1-5
length: 12
V: TRBV28
D: .
size: .
DNA: TGTGCCAGCAGGAAGGTGAATCAGCCCCAGCATTTT
CDR3: CASRKVNQPQHF

J: TRBJ1-1
length: 14
V: TRBV29-1
D: .
size: few
DNA: TGCAGCGTGACCCCGGGGGGGGCAGACACTGAAGCTTTCTTT
CDR3: CSVTPGGADTEAFF

J: TRBJ2-1
length: 14
V: TRBV5-1
D: .
size: many
DNA: TGCGCCAGCAGCTTGTTCGGGACCTACAATGAGCAGTTCTTC
CDR3: CASSLFGTYNEQFF

J: TRBJ1-2
length: 14
V: TRBV18
D: .
size: .
DNA: TGTGCCAGCTCACCAGACACCCTTAACTATGGCTACACCTTC
CDR3: CASSPDTLNYGYTF

J: TRBJ2-7
length: 11
V: TRBV10-3
D: .
size: few
DNA: TGTGCCATCAGTGACACCGGCGAGCAGTACTTC
CDR3: CAISDTGEQYF

J: TRBJ2-2
length: 14
V: TRBV11-2
D: .
size: many
DNA: TGTGCCAGCAGCTTAGATAGGTTATCCGGGGAGCTGTTTTTT
CDR3: CASSLDRLSGELFF

J: TRBJ2-7
length: 15
V: TRBV20-1
D: .
size: few
DNA: TGCAGTGCTAGATCAGCCGGGACGTCGAAATTGGAGCAGTACTTC
CDR3: CSARSAGTSKLEQYF

J: TRBJ1-1
length: 13
V: TRBV5-1
D: .
size: .
DNA: TGCGCCAGCAGGAGGGGGGGCGGCTCTGAAGCTTTCTTT
CDR3: CASRRGGGSEAFF

J: TRBJ2-5
length: 13
V: TRBV10-1
D: .
size: .
DNA: TGCGCCAGCAGTGAAGGGGGGCGTGAGACCCAGTACTTC
CDR3: CASSEGGRETQYF

J: TRBJ1-1
length: 15
V: TRBV5-1
D: .
size: .
DNA: TGCGCCAGCAGCTTGGAGGGCGGGATAAGGACTGAAGCTTTCTTT
CDR3: CASSLEGGIRTEAFF

J: TRBJ2-1
length: 16
V: TRBV24-1
D: TRBD1
size: .
DNA: TGTGCCACCAGTGACCGGGGACAGGGTTACTACAATGAGCAGTTCTTC
CDR3: CATSDRGQGYYNEQFF

J: TRBJ1-2
length: 11
V: TRBV28
D: .
size: once
DNA: TGTGCCAGCAGTTTTTATGATGAAAACACCTTC
CDR3: CASSFYDENTF

J: TRBJ2-3
length: 14
V: TRBV20-1
D: .
size: few
DNA: TGCAGTGCTGCCCGCGCTAGCATGGGAGATACGCAGTATTTT
CDR3: CSAARASMGDTQYF

J: TRBJ2-7
length: 14
V: TRBV29-1
D: TRBD2
size: many
DNA: TGCAGCGTTGGCCGCCGGGAGGGCTTGGACGAGCAGTACTTC
CDR3: CSVGRREGLDEQYF

J: TRBJ2-1
length: 15
V: TRBV18
D: TRBD1
size: .
DNA: TGTGCCAGCTCACGTGAGACAGGGGTAGAAAATGAGCAGTTCTTC
CDR3: CASSRETGVENEQFF

J: TRBJ2-2
length: 15
V: TRBV29-1
D: .
size: few
DNA: TGCAGCGTGAGCGAAGTGTCTCTAAACACCGGGGAGCTGTTTTTT
CDR3: CSVSEVSLNTGELFF

J: TRBJ1-6
length: 15
V: TRBV12-3/TRBV12-4
D: TRBD1
size: .
DNA: TGTGCCAGCAGTCCTCGGGACAGGGGTCATTCACCCCTCCACTTT
CDR3: CASSPRDRGHSPLHF

J: TRBJ2-1
length: 14
V: TRBV3-1
D: TRBD2
size: .
DNA: TGTGCCAGCAGCGACCGGCGGGGGGCCAATGAGCAGTTCTTC
CDR3: CASSDRRGANEQFF

J: TRBJ2-1
length: 13
V: TRBV11-2
D: .
size: few
DNA: TGTGCCAGCAGCTTAGCCCCCCGGGATGAGCAGTTCTTC
CDR3: CASSLAPRDEQFF

J: TRBJ2-2
length: 15
V: TRBV28
D: TRBD1
size: .
DNA: TGTGCCAGCCGGGGACAGGGGTCGAACACCGGGGAGCTGTTTTTT
CDR3: CASRGQGSNTGELFF

J: TRBJ1-1
length: 14
V: TRBV5-6
D: .
size: .
DNA: TGTGCCAGCAGCAGCAGGACAGTGCGGACTGAAGCTTTCTTT
CDR3: CASSSRTVRTEAFF

J: TRBJ2-3
length: 14
V: TRBV29-1
D: TRBD2
size: few
DNA: TGCAGCGTCCTGGGGGGACTAGGCACAGATACGCAGTATTTT
CDR3: CSVLGGLGTDTQYF

J: TRBJ1-2
length: 14
V: TRBV7-9
D: TRBD1
size: .
DNA: TGTGCCAGCAGCTACGACAGGGCTAACTATGGCTACACCTTC
CDR3: CASSYDRANYGYTF

J: TRBJ1-4
length: 11
V: TRBV29-1
D: .
size: few
DNA: TGCAGCGTTGAAAGTAATGAAAAACTGTTTTTT
CDR3: CSVESNEKLFF

J: TRBJ1-1
length: 14
V: TRBV28
D: .
size: few
DNA: TGTGCCAGCAGTTCGCACGGGGCCGTCACTGAAGCTTTCTTT
CDR3: CASSSHGAVTEAFF

J: TRBJ2-7
length: 15
V: TRBV5-1
D: TRBD1
size: .
DNA: TGCGCCAGCAGCTTGGGGGACAGGATGATCGGCGAGCAGTACTTC
CDR3: CASSLGDRMIGEQYF

J: TRBJ2-3
length: 16
V: TRBV11-1
D: .
size: .
DNA: TGTGCCAGCAGCCGCCCCGGCATCCCCCGGGCAGATACGCAGTATTTT
CDR3: CASSRPGIPRADTQYF

J: TRBJ2-3
length: 13
V: TRBV12-3/TRBV12-4
D: .
size: few
DNA: TGTGCCAGCTTTAGACAGACCACAGATACGCAGTATTTT
CDR3: CASFRQTTDTQYF

J: TRBJ2-1
length: 15
V: TRBV30
D: TRBD2
size: .
DNA: TGTGCCTTACACCCCGGACTAGCTTTGTCGGATGAGCAGTTCTTC
CDR3: CALHPGLALSDEQFF

J: TRBJ2-5
length: 15
V: TRBV20-1
D: .
size: once
DNA: TGCAGTGCTAGAGATGCGAGGCCGGCCCAAGAGACCCAGTACTTC
CDR3: CSARDARPAQETQYF

J: TRBJ2-5
length: 15
V: TRBV5-6
D: TRBD2
size: .
DNA: TGTGCCAGCAGCCCCAAGAGCGGGGTTCAAGAGACCCAGTACTTC
CDR3: CASSPKSGVQETQYF

J: TRBJ2-1
length: 15
V: TRBV2
D: .
size: few
DNA: TGTGCCAGTAACGGGGCAGGTGGTAGGTACAATGAGCAGTTCTTC
CDR3: CASNGAGGRYNEQFF

J: TRBJ2-3
length: 16
V: TRBV4-2
D: TRBD2
size: few
DNA: TGTGCCAGCAGCCACGTAGCGGGAGTCGGCACAGATACGCAGTATTTT
CDR3: CASSHVAGVGTDTQYF

J: TRBJ2-3
length: 16
V: TRBV10-1
D: TRBD2
size: .
DNA: TGCGCCAGCAGTGAGTGGAGCGGGGGATACACAGATACGCAGTATTTT
CDR3: CASSEWSGGYTDTQYF

J: TRBJ2-1
length: 14
V: TRBV7-2
D: TRBD2
size: .
DNA: TGTGCCAGCAGCTTCCGGGGAGGGTGGTATGAGCAGTTCTTC
CDR3: CASSFRGGWYEQFF

J: TRBJ1-1
length: 14
V: TRBV4-1
D: .
size: many
DNA: TGCGCCAGCAGCCTACAACGCGGGTGGGTTGAAGCTTTCTTT
CDR3: CASSLQRGWVEAFF

J: TRBJ2-7
length: 14
V: TRBV7-9
D: TRBD1
size: .
DNA: TGTGCCAGCAGCTTAGGGACAGGGGGCAGCGAGCAGTACTTC
CDR3: CASSLGTGGSEQYF

J: TRBJ2-3
length: 14
V: TRBV5-1
D: .
size: few
DNA: TGCGCCAGCAGCTTGGCGGGCCGGGCAGATACGCAGTATTTT
CDR3: CASSLAGRADTQYF

J: TRBJ2-7
length: 16
V: TRBV7-3
D: .
size: few
DNA: TGTGCCAGCAGCTCGACCTCACTAGTGGGTGTGAAGGAGCAGTACTTC
CDR3: CASSSTSLVGVKEQYF

J: TRBJ2-7
length: 14
V: TRBV27
D: .
size: .
DNA: TGTGCCAGCAGTTTAAGGGTGGGGTCGATCGAGCAGTACTTC
CDR3: CASSLRVGSIEQYF